A single sample is the source of the 30 T cell receptor beta chains below, sequenced in a study of cytomegalovirus exposure and HLA in healthy donors. TCRdb keeps only in-frame clones here, not all; method: immunoSEQ multiplex PCR. The data contain tens of thousands of clones, approximately 86% of them singletons. The sequenced material came from PBMCs. The receptor set was obtained from a young man in good health and CMV-seronegative.

The chain combines TRBV28 with TRBJ1-1; possible D gene TRBD1, 6 bases. The CDR3 extends over 12 amino acids. CDR1 MDHEN and CDR2 SYDVKM come from the germline V gene. Between the trimmed V and J ends, which lost 3 bases and 6 bases, there was a span of 8 bases. CDR3 nucleotide sequence: TGTGCCAGCAGTTTTCAGGGGCCTGAAGCTTTCTTT. Translation: CASSFQGPEAFF.

The V gene is TRBV5-5, the J gene TRBJ2-7, with D unclear. From germline, CDR1 is SGHKS and CDR2 YYEKEE (reference sequence). CDR3 length: 14 amino acids. V lost 3 bases and J 6 bases, leaving 16 bases between the germline ends. The DNA for the CDR3 is TGTGCCAGCAGCTACGGTCGAGGAAGTTTCGAGCAGTACTTC. Amino acid sequence: CASSYGRGSFEQYF.

The V and J genes are TRBV21-1 and TRBJ1-6. TRBV21-1 is designated a pseudogene. The CDR3 has 16 amino acids. CDR3 protein: CASSKRRLSYNSPLHF. DNA for the CDR3: TGTGCCAGCAGCAAACGGCGGCTCTCCTATAATTCACCCCTCCACTTT.

This clone was detected once. The chain combines TRBV6-1 with TRBJ1-6, with 9 bases aligning to TRBD1. CDR3 length: 14 residues. CDR1 and CDR2 from the germline V gene are MNHNS and SASEGT. The ends lost 6 bases at V and 12 bases at J; junction bases unmatched: 9. In DNA, the CDR3 is TGTGCCAGCAGCCCGGGACAGGGCGTATTACCCCTCCACTTT. It translates to CASSPGQGVLPLHF.

V and J are TRBV27 and TRBJ2-7; 10 bases align to TRBD1. The CDR3 spans 17 residues. Germline CDR1 is MNHEY and CDR2 is SMNVEV (reference sequence). V lost 6 bases, J lost 0 bases, and 11 bases stayed unmatched. The DNA for the CDR3 is TGTGCCAGCAGAGAATACCCGGGACAGGGGATCTCCTACGAGCAGTACTTC. Amino acid sequence: CASREYPGQGISYEQYF.

The table lists this clone with a few counts. J is TRBJ1-2 and V is TRBV7-9; D remains ambiguous. Between the trimmed V and J ends, which lost 5 bases and 8 bases, there was a span of 18 bases. In germline, CDR1 is SEHNR, CDR2 FQNEAQ (reference sequence). The CDR3 extends over 14 amino acids. For the CDR3, the DNA is TGTGCCAGCAGCGACCAGTCTTCCGGAGAGGGCTACACCTTC. This gives the protein CASSDQSSGEGYTF.

The chain carries TRBV18 and TRBJ2-1; D gene unclear. V lost 5 bases to trimming and J lost 5 bases, with 7 bases between them. Per germline, CDR1 KGHSH and CDR2 LQKENI. This CDR3 spans 12 amino acids. The CDR3 spells CASSSSDNEQFF. CDR3 nucleotide sequence: TGTGCCAGCTCAAGTTCGGACAATGAGCAGTTCTTC. The complete variable domain, with remaining parts taken from reference TRBV18 and TRBJ2-1, reads NAGVMQNPRHLVRRRGQEARLRCSPMKGHSHVYWYRQLPEEGLKFMVYLQKENIIDESGMPKERFSAEFPKEGPSILRIQQVVRGDSAAYFCASSSSDNEQFFGPGTRLTVL.

The chain joins TRBV19 to TRBJ2-3, with 8 bases aligning to TRBD2. Trimming removed 2 bases from V and 5 bases from J; junction bases left unmatched: 18. The CDR3 runs to 19 residues. Germline V CDR1 and CDR2: LNHDA, SQIVND (reference sequence). CDR3 DNA: TGTGCCAGTAGTATATTTGGTGTCGGGGGGGCCAAGTTGGGAGATACGCAGTATTTT. Translation gives CASSIFGVGGAKLGDTQYF.

The chain combines TRBV5-4 with TRBJ2-7, with 10 bases identical to TRBD2. This CDR3 has 14 amino acids. Germline V CDR1 and CDR2: SGHNT, YYREEE (reference sequence). The V gene end was trimmed by 3 bases and the J gene end by 6 bases; junction bases not matched to a gene: 6. In DNA form, the CDR3 reads TGTGCCAGCAGCTCCGGGCTAGCGGGGGCCGAGCAGTACTTC. Translated, it gives CASSSGLAGAEQYF.

The V and J genes are TRBV7-9 and TRBJ2-5, with 9 bases identical to TRBD1. J gave up 2 bases and V 5 bases, and 6 bases lay outside the gene matches. Germline V gene data show CDR1 as SEHNR and CDR2 as FQNEAQ (reference sequence). The CDR3 consists of 15 residues. This CDR3 is CASSKDRGGQETQYF. DNA of the CDR3: TGTGCCAGCAGCAAGGACAGGGGAGGGCAAGAGACCCAGTACTTC.

The chain uses TRBV7-9 and TRBJ2-1; 9 bases are shared with TRBD2. The CDR3 has 16 amino acids. The J segment lost 0 bases and the V segment lost 5 bases, leaving 5 bases of the junction unmatched. CDR1 is SEHNR, CDR2 FQNEAQ, per germline (reference sequence). The CDR3 bases are TGTGCCAGCAGCCCGACTAGCGGATCCTCCTACAATGAGCAGTTCTTC. Protein product: CASSPTSGSSYNEQFF. Full variable domain (missing parts from reference TRBV7-9 and TRBJ2-1): DTGVSQNPRHKITKRGQNVTFRCDPISEHNRLYWYRQTLGQGPEFLTYFQNEAQLEKSRLLSDRFSAERPKGSFSTLEIQRTEQGDSAMYLCASSPTSGSSYNEQFFGPGTRLTVL.

This chain joins TRBV7-9 and TRBJ1-2; D is perhaps TRBD1 (6 bases). Germline V lookup: CDR1 SEHNR, CDR2 FQNEAQ (reference sequence). The CDR3 totals 12 residues. The V gene lost 5 bases and the J gene lost 8 bases, with 12 bases spanning the gap. The CDR3 reads CASSLGDNGYTF. The CDR3, as DNA: TGTGCCAGCAGCCTAGGGGACAACGGCTACACCTTC.

About this clone itself: One junction end disagrees with the germline gene, perhaps due to a read error. The gene calls are TRBV18 and TRBJ2-3; TRBD2 aligns across 9 bases. This CDR3 contains 15 residues. CDR1 KGHSH and CDR2 LQKENI come from the germline V gene. As DNA, the CDR3 is TGTGCCAGCTCACCACCAATAACCGGGACTAGCCTCCTTAATTTT. Translating it yields CASSPPITGTSLLNF.

This clone was recorded only once. The rearrangement uses TRBV19 and TRBJ2-2; 8 positions agree with TRBD2. Germline V CDR1 and CDR2: LNHDA, SQIVND (reference sequence). Losses at the gene ends were 4 bases for V and 4 bases for J; bases not matched to a gene: 8. The CDR3 extends over 16 amino acids. CDR3 sequence (DNA): TGTGCCAGTAGTACCCGTAGCGGGGAGGGCACCGGGGAGCTGTTTTTT. Its translation: CASSTRSGEGTGELFF. The complete variable domain, with remaining parts taken from reference TRBV19 and TRBJ2-2, reads DGGITQSPKYLFRKEGQNVTLSCEQNLNHDAMYWYRQDPGQGLRLIYYSQIVNDFQKGDIAEGYSVSREKKESFPLTVTSAQKNPTAFYLCASSTRSGEGTGELFFGEGSRLTVL.

The chain joins TRBV4-1 to TRBJ2-5; 12 nucleotides match TRBD2. CDR1 is MGHRA, CDR2 YSYEKL, per germline. This CDR3 region has 16 residues. V dropped 2 bases and J dropped 10; count of bases not matched to a gene: 11. CDR3 sequence: CASSQLRLAGVLVQYF. As DNA, the CDR3 is TGCGCCAGCAGCCAATTACGACTAGCGGGGGTGCTCGTCCAGTACTTC.

This sequence joins TRBV28 and TRBJ2-1; 8 bases align to TRBD2. The germline gives CDR1 MDHEN, CDR2 SYDVKM. The junction had 12 bases not matched to a gene; V was cut back by 6 bases and J by 5 bases. The CDR3 loop spans 16 amino acids. CDR3 sequence reads: CASSAEGGGRHNEQFF. For the CDR3, the DNA is TGTGCCAGCAGCGCGGAGGGCGGGGGGCGCCACAATGAGCAGTTCTTC.

This clone was counted once. The rearrangement joins TRBV7-7 to TRBJ2-3, with TRBD2 identical over 7 bases. There are 15 residues in the CDR3. Trimming at V came to 5 bases and at J to 0 bases, leaving 5 bases not matched to a gene. Germline CDR1 SSHAT, CDR2 FNYEAQ (reference sequence). DNA for the CDR3: TGTGCCAGCAGCCGGGGGGTAGGAAGCACAGATACGCAGTATTTT. This translates into CASSRGVGSTDTQYF.

V usage is TRBV5-1 and J usage is TRBJ2-5; TRBD2 might be the D (5 bases). Trimming cost V 4 bases and J 5 bases, with 18 bases left between them. CDR1 is SGHRS, CDR2 YFSETQ, per germline. The CDR3 is 15 amino acids. CDR3 DNA sequence: TGCGCCAGCAGCCTCCTCGCGATGAGAGGGGAGACCCAGTACTTC. The encoded protein is CASSLLAMRGETQYF. Full variable domain (outside the CDR3, taken from reference TRBV5-1 and TRBJ2-5): KAGVTQTPRYLIKTRGQQVTLSCSPISGHRSVSWYQQTPGQGLQFLFEYFSETQRNKGNFPGRFSGRQFSNSRSEMNVSTLELGDSALYLCASSLLAMRGETQYFGPGTRLLVL.

A single count supports this clone. This chain connects TRBV6-1 to TRBJ2-1, with a weak D call TRBD2 (6 bases). The CDR3 has 15 residues. Trimming took off 8 bases at V and 0 bases at J, with 14 bases between the two ends. Germline V gene lookup returns CDR1 MNHNS and CDR2 SASEGT. The DNA of the CDR3 is TGTGCCAGCCTCTTTAGCGGTTCCTCCTACAATGAGCAGTTCTTC. It encodes CASLFSGSSYNEQFF.

The V call is TRBV5-1, the J call TRBJ2-2, with D maybe TRBD1 (5 bases). The CDR3 loop spans 16 amino acids. V dropped 3 bases and J dropped 1 base, with 13 bases sitting between them. Germline V CDR1 and CDR2: SGHRS, YFSETQ. The CDR3: CASSWTSRVNTGELFF. CDR3 DNA sequence: TGCGCCAGCAGCTGGACCAGCAGGGTGAACACCGGGGAGCTGTTTTTT.

The chain joins TRBV5-1 to TRBJ2-1, with 10 bases identical to TRBD2. The CDR3 length is 19 residues. V shed 1 base, J shed 8 bases, and the junction held 18 bases outside the gene matches. Germline assignment: CDR1 SGHRS and CDR2 YFSETQ. The chain's CDR3 is CASSLPKRGGSPRFDEQFF. CDR3 sequence (DNA): TGCGCCAGCAGCTTGCCCAAGCGGGGGGGCAGTCCCCGGTTCGATGAGCAGTTCTTC. Based on the CDR3 plus reference TRBV5-1 and TRBJ2-1, the full variable domain is KAGVTQTPRYLIKTRGQQVTLSCSPISGHRSVSWYQQTPGQGLQFLFEYFSETQRNKGNFPGRFSGRQFSNSRSEMNVSTLELGDSALYLCASSLPKRGGSPRFDEQFFGPGTRLTVL.

J is TRBJ2-3 and V is TRBV4-3; 11 bases agree with TRBD2. CDR3 length: 17 amino acids. V lost 2 bases to trimming and J lost 4 bases; unmatched junction nucleotides: 8. Germline assignment: CDR1 LGHNA and CDR2 YSLEER. CDR3: CASSQPPLAGGADTQYF. DNA for the CDR3: TGCGCCAGCAGCCAACCGCCCCTAGCGGGAGGTGCAGATACGCAGTATTTT.

The CDR3 reads CASSQDINRQGVAGNTIYF. The CDR3 DNA reads as TGCGCCAGCAGCCAAGACATTAACCGACAGGGAGTTGCTGGAAACACCATATATTTT. This chain connects TRBV4-3 to TRBJ1-3; 7 bases match TRBD1. Unmatched junction bases numbered 13, after V lost 0 bases and J lost 2 bases. Germline loops: CDR1 LGHNA, CDR2 YSLEER. The CDR3 runs to 19 residues.

The chain links TRBV27 to TRBJ2-1; 8 bases line up with TRBD1. This CDR3 contains 14 residues. In germline, CDR1 is MNHEY, CDR2 SMNVEV (reference sequence). V lost 2 bases to trimming and J lost 9 bases; unmatched junction nucleotides: 6. CDR3 sequence reads: CASSLAQGVSEQFF. For the CDR3, the DNA is TGTGCCAGCAGTTTAGCACAGGGGGTGAGTGAGCAGTTCTTC.

The chain joins TRBV6-5 to TRBJ1-3; a weak D match, TRBD1 (6 bases). The CDR3 consists of 15 residues. Germline CDR1 reads MNHEY; CDR2 reads SVGAGI. V shed 2 bases and J shed 4 bases, with 12 bases lying between them. The CDR3 region has the DNA TGTGCCAGCAGTTACCTTCGGGGGGCAGGAAACACCATATATTTT. It codes for CASSYLRGAGNTIYF.

A single count supports this clone. The chain joins TRBV4-3 to TRBJ2-7, with 7 bases fitting TRBD2. Per the germline V gene, CDR1 is LGHNA and CDR2 is YSLEER. V lost 0 bases to trimming and J lost 0 bases; unmatched junction nucleotides: 2. There are 15 residues in the CDR3. The CDR3 spells CASSQEWTSSYEQYF. Written as DNA, the CDR3 is TGCGCCAGCAGCCAAGAATGGACTAGCTCCTACGAGCAGTACTTC.

This clone occurred a few times. This sequence joins TRBV29-1 and TRBJ2-2; weak D call: TRBD2 (6 bases). The V end was cut by 6 bases, the J end by 1 base, with 12 bases between. CDR1 is SQVTM, CDR2 ANQGSEA, per germline. The CDR3 runs 14 residues. The CDR3 DNA sequence: TGCAGCGTGGATAGCGGCGGGAACACCGGGGAGCTGTTTTTT. Protein: CSVDSGGNTGELFF.

The gene calls are TRBV6-5 and TRBJ2-7; 10 nucleotides line up with TRBD2. The CDR3 length is 15 residues. Trimming removed 2 bases from V and 3 bases from J; junction bases left unmatched: 4. Germline V gene lookup returns CDR1 MNHEY and CDR2 SVGAGI. Here the CDR3 DNA reads TGTGCCAGCAGTTACGCGGTAGCGGGGGGCTACGAGCAGTACTTC. Its translation is CASSYAVAGGYEQYF.

This chain links TRBV2 with TRBJ2-3, with TRBD2 as a possible D gene (6 bases). The V gene's germline CDR1 is SNHLY and CDR2 FYNNEI. The CDR3 is 13 residues long. V lost 6 bases, J lost 4 bases, and 11 bases lay in between. CDR3 coding DNA: TGTGCCAGCAGGGCCTCGGGAGCAGATACGCAGTATTTT. It specifies CASRASGADTQYF.

The rearrangement links TRBV11-2 to TRBJ1-2; TRBD1 agrees at 7 bases. The CDR3 sequence is 12 residues long. Germline assignment: CDR1 SGHAT and CDR2 FQNNGV. J gave up 4 bases and V 9 bases, and 5 bases lay outside the gene matches. DNA of the CDR3: TGTGCCAGTCATGACAGGGCCTATGGCTACACCTTC. As protein: CASHDRAYGYTF.